This TCR beta chain was identified during a study of blood T cell repertoires in COVID-19. Study background: Sites in the United States, Italy and Spain provided acute and convalescent COVID-19 samples. T cells, B-cell-depleted T cells, or PBMCs provided the cDNA or gDNA that served as material.

Some clones are missing from TCRdb's copy, which holds only in-frame ones; the method was immunoSEQ multiplex PCR. The data contain roughly 130,000 clones, 79% of them singletons. Per the germline V gene, CDR1 is SGDLS and CDR2 is YYNGEE. Trimming shortened V by 2 bases and J by 5 bases, and 17 bases separated the two germline ends. The CDR3 runs 15 residues. The sequencing input was peripheral blood. The TCR was taken from a man aged 55-75 years with acute or convalescent COVID-19. This sequence joins TRBV9 and TRBJ2-7, with a weak D call TRBD2 (6 bases). CDR3 protein: CASSVETSEVHEQYF. The CDR3 coding sequence is TGTGCCAGCAGCGTGGAGACTAGTGAGGTCCACGAGCAGTACTTC.